The rows below give T cell receptor beta chains drawn from one sample of a study of T cells in Graves' hyperthyroidism and ophthalmopathy. TCRdb reprocessed the multiplex PCR reads with MiXCR, giving one entry per CDR3 protein. Of more than 350,000 distinct CDR3 sequences listed, approximately 16% are singletons. The sample was blood. The receptors come from a woman aged 60-75 years with Graves' ophthalmopathy. CDR3s include the opening cysteine and the closing phenylalanine or tryptophan. A D gene is named only where the DNA matches it firmly. The size entry is marked missing in some rows and otherwise reads once, few, many or a size class.

v_call: TRBV6-2/TRBV6-3; d_call: TRBD2; cdr3_length: 14; clone_size: many; j_call: TRBJ2-7; cdr3_nt: TGTGCCAGCAGGGCCGGGACTAGTTTCTACGAGCAGTACTTC; cdr3_aa: CASRAGTSFYEQYF
v_call: TRBV28; d_call: NA; cdr3_length: 16; clone_size: many; j_call: TRBJ2-2; cdr3_nt: TGTGCCAGCAAAAAAGGACTGACCCGGAACACCGGGGAGCTGTTTTTT; cdr3_aa: CASKKGLTRNTGELFF
v_call: TRBV19; d_call: NA; cdr3_length: 14; clone_size: many; j_call: TRBJ2-5; cdr3_nt: TGTGCCAGTAGTCCCCAGGGGAATGGAGAGACCCAGTACTTC; cdr3_aa: CASSPQGNGETQYF
v_call: TRBV28; d_call: NA; cdr3_length: 12; clone_size: NA; j_call: TRBJ2-5; cdr3_nt: TGTGCCAGCAGTTTCGGCAACGGCTTTGAGTACTTC; cdr3_aa: CASSFGNGFEYF
v_call: TRBV2; d_call: NA; cdr3_length: 14; clone_size: NA; j_call: TRBJ1-1; cdr3_nt: TGTGCCAGCAGCGGGCCGACCCCCGGCACTGAAGCTTTCTTT; cdr3_aa: CASSGPTPGTEAFF
v_call: TRBV2; d_call: NA; cdr3_length: 14; clone_size: many; j_call: TRBJ2-1; cdr3_nt: TGTGCCAGCCTTCCACTGGTTTGGGGAAATGAGCAGTTCTTC; cdr3_aa: CASLPLVWGNEQFF
v_call: TRBV11-2; d_call: TRBD2; cdr3_length: 18; clone_size: many; j_call: TRBJ2-3; cdr3_nt: TGTGCCAGCAGCTTAGATCCTAGCGGGAGAGCTACCACAGATACGCAGTATTTT; cdr3_aa: CASSLDPSGRATTDTQYF
v_call: TRBV6-1; d_call: TRBD2; cdr3_length: 17; clone_size: many; j_call: TRBJ2-1; cdr3_nt: TGTGCCAGCAGCCAGACTAGCGGGAGGGCCTTCTACAATGAGCAGTTCTTC; cdr3_aa: CASSQTSGRAFYNEQFF
v_call: TRBV6-1; d_call: NA; cdr3_length: 18; clone_size: NA; j_call: TRBJ2-6; cdr3_nt: TGTGCCAGCAGTGCCCCCCCGGGACGGAACTCGGGGGCCAACGTCCTGACTTTC; cdr3_aa: CASSAPPGRNSGANVLTF
v_call: TRBV24-1; d_call: TRBD2; cdr3_length: 16; clone_size: few; j_call: TRBJ2-1; cdr3_nt: TGTGCCACCAGTGATCGGCGGGAGGGCCCCTTCAATGAGCAGTTCTTC; cdr3_aa: CATSDRREGPFNEQFF
v_call: TRBV5-1; d_call: TRBD2; cdr3_length: 15; clone_size: NA; j_call: TRBJ2-3; cdr3_nt: TGCGCCAGCAGCCCGGGACTAGCGACGACAGATACGCAGTATTTT; cdr3_aa: CASSPGLATTDTQYF
v_call: TRBV28; d_call: TRBD1; cdr3_length: 11; clone_size: few; j_call: TRBJ1-1; cdr3_nt: TGTGCCAGCATTCATAGGGGGCGGCCTTTCTTT; cdr3_aa: CASIHRGRPFF
v_call: TRBV6-1; d_call: NA; cdr3_length: 12; clone_size: many; j_call: TRBJ1-1; cdr3_nt: TGTGCCAGCAAACAGGGAGTAACTGAAGCTTTCTTT; cdr3_aa: CASKQGVTEAFF
v_call: TRBV5-1; d_call: NA; cdr3_length: 12; clone_size: many; j_call: TRBJ2-3; cdr3_nt: TGCGCCAGCAGCTTGGTATCAGATACGCAGTATTTT; cdr3_aa: CASSLVSDTQYF
v_call: TRBV18; d_call: NA; cdr3_length: 15; clone_size: many; j_call: TRBJ1-2; cdr3_nt: TGTGCCAGCTCACCTCAGGGCGGCTCTAACTATGGCTACACCTTC; cdr3_aa: CASSPQGGSNYGYTF
v_call: TRBV10-3; d_call: NA; cdr3_length: 14; clone_size: NA; j_call: TRBJ2-7; cdr3_nt: TGTGCCATCAGACCCAGCTTCAGCTCCTACGAGCAGTACTTC; cdr3_aa: CAIRPSFSSYEQYF
v_call: TRBV20-1; d_call: NA; cdr3_length: 15; clone_size: NA; j_call: TRBJ2-6; cdr3_nt: TGCAGTGCCGACCACACCCGAGCTGGGGCCAACGTCCTGACTTTC; cdr3_aa: CSADHTRAGANVLTF
v_call: TRBV7-2; d_call: TRBD2; cdr3_length: 15; clone_size: NA; j_call: TRBJ2-5; cdr3_nt: TGTGCCAGCAGCTTAGGGGGTAGCGGGTGGGAGACCCAGTACTTC; cdr3_aa: CASSLGGSGWETQYF
v_call: TRBV28; d_call: TRBD2; cdr3_length: 15; clone_size: NA; j_call: TRBJ2-3; cdr3_nt: TGTGCCAGCAGCTCCGGACTAGCGGGACAAGATACGCAGTATTTT; cdr3_aa: CASSSGLAGQDTQYF
v_call: TRBV10-1; d_call: NA; cdr3_length: 13; clone_size: many; j_call: TRBJ2-5; cdr3_nt: TGTGCCAGCAGTGAAGGCTACCAAGAGACCCAGTACTTC; cdr3_aa: CASSEGYQETQYF
v_call: TRBV19; d_call: TRBD2; cdr3_length: 20; clone_size: NA; j_call: TRBJ2-3; cdr3_nt: TGTGCCAGTAGAAGGGACGGAGTTACGGGACTAGCGGGCCGCACAGATACGCAGTATTTT; cdr3_aa: CASRRDGVTGLAGRTDTQYF
v_call: TRBV14; d_call: NA; cdr3_length: 17; clone_size: NA; j_call: TRBJ1-2; cdr3_nt: TGTGCCAGCAGCCAAGAAAGGCGGAGGGTTCAAGGATATGGCTACACCTTC; cdr3_aa: CASSQERRRVQGYGYTF
v_call: TRBV27; d_call: NA; cdr3_length: 13; clone_size: NA; j_call: TRBJ2-2; cdr3_nt: TGTGCCAGCAGTGAAAGGGGATTCGGGGAGCTGTTTTTT; cdr3_aa: CASSERGFGELFF
v_call: TRBV10-3; d_call: TRBD2; cdr3_length: 15; clone_size: few; j_call: TRBJ2-1; cdr3_nt: TGTGCCATCTCCCAAGGAGGGACTACCATAAAGGGGCAGTTCTTC; cdr3_aa: CAISQGGTTIKGQFF